This entry is about one T cell receptor beta chain. This clone showed up just a few times. This receptor's antigen is unknown. The record has no base qualities; no much larger clone is one base away. Libraries were built with the immunoSEQ multiplex PCR assay. A mixture of 60 forward primers for TCR Vbeta segments and 13 reverse primers for TCR Jbeta segments was used in the multiplex PCR. Amplification of the CDR3 region of rearranged TCR beta genes was performed with a multiplex PCR assay on genomic DNA. The amplified TCR beta libraries were sequenced on the Illumina HiSeq System as 87-base-pair reads. Per the authors' processing: A later analysis tallied some 79 million unique TCR beta chains across the 600 to 700 repertoires, and around 12 million of those chains were shared by two or more donors. Raw reads were error-corrected and collapsed into unique sequences with a nearest-neighbor algorithm that merged closely related sequences to remove PCR and sequencing errors. Alignment of CDR3 sequences to IMGT reference sequences was used to assign V, D and J gene segments. For a sequence to be retained, a match of at least six nucleotides was required to both a V gene segment and a J gene segment. A rearrangement counted as productive if the CDR3 had no stop codons and remained in frame with V and J, and every other rearrangement counted as non-productive. CDR3 was defined by IMGT convention, running from the second conserved V-encoded cysteine to the conserved J-encoded phenylalanine. The earlier analysis of about 640 of the donors excluded any sequence lacking an unambiguous match to a single V gene segment. In an earlier analysis of approximately 500 of the donors, a V segment was called functional when productive rearrangements were above 56.7%, and segregating when the standard deviation between donors exceeded 5%. A statistical classification framework was built to diagnose cytomegalovirus status from the catalog of TCR beta chain sequences. V and J gene assignment, in a later analysis, came from comparing TCR nucleotide sequences with IMGT/GENE-DB human TR gene sequences. A later analysis assigned CDR3 sequences and most-parsimonious VDJ recombination scenarios with the TCRdist pipeline. A later analysis defined each TCR beta chain by its CDR3 amino acid sequence plus V-gene family, and excluded reads lacking a unique V-gene family. In a later analysis, a few hundred highly shared, low-generation-probability nucleotide sequences were removed to address suspected cross-contamination and a sequencing artifact. A later analysis calculated a clonal expansion index for each public chain from normalized within-repertoire ranks of inferred template counts. A later analysis computed generation probabilities with a VDJ recombination model fitted to out-of-frame rearrangements, and checked the results against IGoR. Hypergeometric tests were used in a later analysis to score TCR-TCR, TCR-HLA and TCR-CMV co-occurrence, with a repertoire-size bias correction applied to the TCR pairs. False discovery rates were estimated in a later analysis by permuting HLA or CMV assignments 20 times. A later analysis grouped co-occurring TCRs with DBSCAN, adding TCRdist sequence similarity when clustering within HLA-allele-positive subsets. Co-occurrence clustering excluded repertoires with fewer than 30,000 or more than 120,000 public chains, plus five with anomalous nucleotide sharing. What TCRdb holds here is the immuneACCESS table cut down to in-frame rearrangements. Part of the clones is not present; checked against another copy, under half of the missing clones reflect an unresolved V gene, and the others are unexplained. The V and J calls and the clone size are those of that table, but D and trimming were determined from the DNA. The sample table contains about 170,000 clones; only one count was recorded for under 80% of them. Over 2.5% of the sample goes to the ten largest clones.

These data originate in a study of cytomegalovirus exposure and HLA in healthy donors (dated by TCRdb to about 2017). About the study as a whole: According to an earlier analysis of 550 to 700 of the donors, about 179 million T cells yielded 120 million or so unique TCR beta sequences and approximately 300 Gb of sequence data. About 300 gigabases of sequencing data and 75 million to 85 million unique TCR sequences made up an early release that covered 500 to 700 HLA-typed donors. Of the 398 genotyped donors, roughly 80% were placed in the genetic ancestry cluster associated with self-reported Caucasian donors. The study aimed to test whether signatures of past pathogen exposure could be identified by cataloging public T cell receptors. The T cell repertoires of around 730 subjects were profiled by immunosequencing and related to cytomegalovirus serostatus. In addition to the first cohort of approximately 650 subjects, a separate validation cohort of 120 different subjects was used. High-throughput TCR immunosequencing, statistical association of individual TCRs with disease status, and machine learning were combined to predict cytomegalovirus infection status. A later analysis re-examined previously published TCR beta repertoires from just over 650 donors and added high-resolution HLA genotyping to investigate patterns of TCR occurrence. In the later analysis, no new phenotypic data were used to find candidate immune exposures; instead, reliance was placed on TCR beta sequences and their occurrence across donors. In an earlier analysis of more than 550 of the donors, high-throughput TCR beta sequencing was used to judge whether each TCR beta V gene segment behaved as functional or pseudogenic. Donor age, sex, ethnicity and CMV serostatus were collected together with the repertoire data. A later genetic analysis used genome-wide SNP genotypes for about 65% of the 666 donors, treating that subset as a discovery cohort. All discovery cohort repertoires had been generated on a single sequencing platform. Both class I and class II loci were covered by HLA typing, at four-digit resolution. The number of donors typed differed by locus, with roughly 620-640 for A, B, C, DRB1 and DQB1, 522 for DQA1, under 610 for DPA1, and 400 to 490 for DPB1. A few DR-DQ haplotypes were treated as single units for association and clustering because of strong linkage in the cohort. Among around 400 genotyped donors of the cohort, an average of approximately 220,000 unique TCR beta nucleotide sequences was sequenced per donor, of which roughly 17% were non-productive. Summary of the overall study and its limitations: In a later analysis, TCR association rates were found to vary across HLA loci, with the most associated TCRs seen for DRB1 alleles and the fewest for HLA-C alleles. In a later analysis, several top co-occurrence clusters were reported to appear linked to parvovirus B19, influenza, CMV and Epstein-Barr virus. Most TCR sequences were seen in very few donors, while some public TCRs were found in many individuals. The study listed 150 to 200 TCR beta chains as associated with cytomegalovirus. When HLA alleles, especially DR and DQ, strongly co-occurred, attributing TCR associations to individual alleles was difficult. A later analysis found that HLA-associated TCR beta chains were more clonally expanded and had lower generation probabilities than equally common non-associated chains. The sequencing pipeline was judged likely to have produced a cluster of highly shared sequence variants as a technical artifact. The earlier analysis of 587 of the donors excluded about 16 rarely observed V segments, including chromosome 9 orphons, because counts were too low. The only immune exposure information available for the cohort was CMV serostatus. In a later analysis, most CMV-associated TCR beta chains were found to appear HLA-restricted, with HLA associations seemingly driven largely by CMV exposure. The classifier was reported to diagnose cytomegalovirus status with high specificity and sensitivity in both the original and validation cohorts. A later genetic analysis associated a missense DCLRE1C variant with V-gene and J-gene trimming of TCR beta chains, and an independent cohort replicated the association. Specific HLA alleles were associated with 15,000 to 20,000 TCR beta sequences at a false discovery rate of 0.05 in a later analysis. It was suggested by the authors that the approach could potentially be generalized to other disease states and immunological phenotypes. In an earlier analysis of some 500 of the donors, most TCR beta V segments were observed in productive rearrangements about 87% or about 30% of the time, broadly matching IMGT annotations. A further reported finding was that TCR beta sequences accurately predicted the HLA-A and HLA-B alleles for most subjects in the first cohort. In this cohort, only TCR beta chains were sequenced, and detectable features were limited by the absence of alpha or paired-chain data. The presence/absence analyses assumed that sequencing depth was roughly uniform across donors, and that assumption may not be true. Compared with the approximately 600-donor mean, donors in an Asian-associated ancestry cluster had fewer N-insertions in productive TCRs, according to a later genetic analysis. Because HLA typing was missing for some donors at each locus, association tests included only the typed subset. In vitro tests confirmed that three of the cytomegalovirus-associated TCR beta chains recognize cytomegalovirus antigens. Correlated functional status among segregating V segments might reflect linkage disequilibrium, but an unknown experimental factor could not be ruled out.

The cohort consisted of some 670 healthy bone marrow donors. All cohort members were sampled while nominally healthy, although unrecorded immune exposures were likely present. The donor was CMV seronegative and belonged to the group of approximately 320 seronegative cohort members. A peripheral blood sample was provided by each donor, and peripheral blood mononuclear cells were used for TCR beta sequencing. Genomic DNA extraction from the blood cell samples was performed with the Qiagen DNeasy Blood Extraction Kit. Material for sequencing was PBMCs. This clonotype was sampled from a female donor in good health and CMV-seronegative.

The sequenced DNA: TGTGCCAGCAGCCTAGGACAAGGGCTGAACACTGAAGCTTTCTTT. Translated, it reads CASSLGQGLNTEAFF. The chain uses TRBV5-6 and TRBJ1-1; TRBD1 is a weak D gene call, 5 bases matching. Trimming at the junction amounts to 4 bases on V and 0 bases on J, and the germline ends lie 13 bases apart. The CDR3 runs 15 amino acids, cysteine and phenylalanine included. The sequence is cut down to CDR3 DNA, 45 bases in frame from base 1. The germline V gene yields SGHDT for CDR1 and YYEEEE for CDR2.